This T cell receptor (beta chain) was captured by sequencing in a study of blood T cell repertoires in COVID-19 (dated by TCRdb to about 2020). In terms of the full investigation: The collaborator samples originated in the United States, Italy and Spain and spanned the acute and convalescent phases of COVID-19. A de-identified subject ID, COVID-19 status, age in years and sex were almost always included in the sample metadata. The prospective study material was composed of cDNA or gDNA derived from T cells, B-cell-depleted T cells, or PBMCs. The dataset comprised deeply sampled blood TCRbeta repertoires from subjects exposed to, actively infected with, or recovered from COVID-19. The repertoires were made available in a free public database intended to serve as a resource for research on the immune response to SARS-CoV-2. The samples were drawn from the first 160 participants of the ongoing ImmuneRACE study and from some 1,300 subjects provided by 6 global collaborators. HLA class I and class II types, where available, came from metadata supplied by the sample provider rather than from assay-based typing.

Beyond this particular receptor, the publication reports: The amount of clinical and demographic metadata varied by source and participant and was provided uncurated.

Including the terminal cysteine and phenylalanine, the CDR3 comprises 17 residues. This entry keeps only the CDR3 DNA: 51 bases, framed from base 1. Unmatched junction bases come to 7, with V trimmed by 4 bases and J by 0 bases. Sequences MDHEN (CDR1) and SYDVKM (CDR2) are obtained from the germline V gene. The immunoSEQ Assay, a bias-controlled multiplex PCR, was used to amplify TCRbeta CDR3 regions from genomic DNA. In the paper's pipeline: Nucleated cell counts per sample were estimated from amplification of reference gene primers within the assay. To quantify the absolute abundance of each unique TCRbeta CDR3 rearrangement, sequence reads were collapsed and filtered. For each sample, productive Simpson clonality was calculated as the square root of Simpson's diversity index across productive rearrangements. The clones in this table, taken by TCRdb from immuneACCESS, are in-frame only. Not every clone is retained; where verified, under half of the shortfall comes from an unresolved V gene, and the cause of the rest is unknown. D and trimming come from the DNA, and the V and J calls and clone size come from that table. This sample lists around 220,000 clones; around 80% were detected once. 7.4% of the sample is held by the ten biggest clonotypes.

A word on this clone: This clone's antigen is unknown. No base quality information exists; no much larger clone differs at one position.

Participants in the prospective study were aged 18 to 89 years, lived in 20 to 30 United States geographic areas, and enrolled through a virtual design. In the prospective study, participants were assigned to cohorts based on the clinical history participants reported in a screening survey and a study questionnaire. In the prospective study, whole blood, serum and a nasopharyngeal or oropharyngeal swab were collected from each participant by mobile phlebotomists. Prospective study participants could optionally give additional blood draws and questionnaires over an approximately 2-month period. Before DNA extraction, blood samples from the prospective study were shipped at room temperature or frozen.

Specimen: PBMCs or T cells enriched from blood (not recorded which). The rearrangement combines TRBV28 with TRBJ1-4; TRBD1 fits 8 bases in the junction. This sequence originates from a woman between 35 and 50 years old with acute COVID-19. The CDR3 protein is CASSSIPQGATNEKLFF. In nucleotides, the sequence is TGTGCCAGCAGTTCTATACCACAGGGGGCAACTAATGAAAAACTGTTTTTT.